The TCR beta chain under discussion was sequenced for a study of CD4+ T cells in melanoma. Broader study findings: Diverse differentiation states were reported for melanoma neoantigen-specific CD4+ T cells. CD8+ T cell, macrophage and B cell function reportedly correlated with neoantigen-specific CD4+ T cells.

Note on this clone: The target antigen is unknown.

The method was immunoSEQ multiplex PCR; TCRdb's version includes in-frame clones alone and lacks a portion of them. This sample yields over 5,500 clones, of which about 52% are seen a single time; about a sixth belongs to the top ten. CDR1 SGHRS and CDR2 YFSETQ come from the germline V gene. CDR3 length: 13 residues. Trimming took 4 bases from V and 2 from J, leaving 9 bases between them. The sequenced material came from cells from a culture (not recorded whether cultured in vitro). The V gene is TRBV5-1, the J gene TRBJ1-1; D not resolved. The origin of this receptor is a human donor with melanoma. In DNA, the CDR3 is TGCGCCAGCAGCATGTCGATAAACACTGAAGCTTTCTTT. Amino acids: CASSMSINTEAFF.